This T cell receptor beta chain appears in the sequencing data of a study of shared clonotypes between healthy human individuals. CDR1 and CDR2 (germline): SEHNR, FQNEAQ (reference sequence). V was shortened by 1 base and J by 4 bases, with 17 bases between the two germline ends. The CDR3 is 17 residues long. Execution of the assay was at deep level. Each replicate PCR on the sorted subsets used 200 to 250 ng DNA (around 31,000 T cell genomes). Per the authors' pipeline: Filtering differed since immunoSEQ provided only junctions, with no quality scores. The protocol was immunoSEQ multiplex PCR, while the TCRdb copy is restricted to in-frame clones and leaves out a portion. The V and J calls and the clone size are those of that table, but D and trimming were determined from the DNA. The sample lists more than 2 million clones, under 97% occurring once. The study enrolled healthy HIV-negative adults without recent acute infections or vaccinations as donors.

The TCR sequence derives from a man between 18 and 35 years old in good health. The chain employs TRBV7-9 and TRBJ1-5, with D possibly being TRBD1 (5 bases). Sample: naive CD4+ T cells sorted from blood. Subset given: CD45RA+ positively selected. CDR3 in amino acids: CASSLDDSWGWNQPQHF. The CDR3, as DNA: TGTGCCAGCAGCTTAGACGACAGTTGGGGGTGGAATCAGCCCCAGCATTTT.